This T cell receptor beta chain is from a study of early T cells in non-severe SARS-CoV-2 infection. Overall study: Unsorted whole blood bulk RNA was sequenced, with unpaired chains.

The table lists this clonotype with a few counts. V dropped 5 bases and J dropped 2 bases, with 13 bases sitting between them. CDR3 length: 14 amino acids. TCRdb used MiXCR to reprocess the 5' RACE reads, holding one entry per CDR3 protein. The sample lists about 92,000 distinct CDR3 sequences; roughly 15% were seen once. This receptor was taken from an adult who was a healthcare worker with PCR-confirmed SARS-CoV-2 infection or an uninfected control (not recorded which). Sample: whole blood. J is TRBJ2-7 and V is TRBV12-3 or TRBV12-4; D is possibly TRBD1 (5 bases). CDR3 in DNA: TGTGCCAGCAGTGTACAGGTGACGGCCTACGAGCAGTACTTC. Translated: CASSVQVTAYEQYF.